This T cell receptor beta chain appears in the sequencing data of a study of shared clonotypes between healthy human individuals. CD45RO-negative cells were positively selected for CCR7, leaving out terminally differentiated effector memory CD45RA+ cells. CDR1 and CDR2 from the germline V gene are SGHDN and FVKESK. The CDR3 is 15 residues long. The trim removed 0 bases at V and 12 bases at J, leaving 11 bases unmatched. Profiling relied on immunoSEQ multiplex PCR, and the TCRdb table lists in-frame clones only, not all of them. The profile shows under 600,000 clones, roughly 98% of them singletons. V gene TRBV14 combines with J gene TRBJ2-1; 7 positions match TRBD1. The sample was naive CD8+ T cells sorted from blood. The TCR sequence derives from a man aged 30 to 39 in good health. The CDR3 here is CASSQDDRVVRGQFF. DNA for the CDR3: TGTGCCAGCAGCCAAGACGACAGGGTCGTAAGGGGGCAGTTCTTC.